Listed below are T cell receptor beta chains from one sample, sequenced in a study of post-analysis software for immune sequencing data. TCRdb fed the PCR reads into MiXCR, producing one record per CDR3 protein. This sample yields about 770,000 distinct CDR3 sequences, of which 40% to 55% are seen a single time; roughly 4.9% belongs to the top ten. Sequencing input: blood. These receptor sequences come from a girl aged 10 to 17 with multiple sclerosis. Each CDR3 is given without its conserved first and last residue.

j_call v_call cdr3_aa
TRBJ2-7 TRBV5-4 ASSLDFTTAAYEQY
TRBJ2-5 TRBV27 ASSLPGPQETQY
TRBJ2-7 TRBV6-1 ASSEVGYEQY
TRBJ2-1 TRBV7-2 ASSLLAGGREQF
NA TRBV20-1 SARDRGRVGYGEQY
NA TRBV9 ASSPWGADYEQY
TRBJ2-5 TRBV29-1 SVEEDPGETQY
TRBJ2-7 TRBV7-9 ASSSMDREPYEQY
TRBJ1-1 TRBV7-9 ASSPPFGSLVAF
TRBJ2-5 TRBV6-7 ASSRRGNWRYQETQY
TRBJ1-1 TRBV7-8 ASSFRHTTNTEAF
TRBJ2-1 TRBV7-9 ASSLPTTDEQF
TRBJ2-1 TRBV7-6 ASSPGTGRSSYNEQF
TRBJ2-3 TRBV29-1 SVRPSGLAGGPEDTQY
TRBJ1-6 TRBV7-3 ASSFGAGGSPLH
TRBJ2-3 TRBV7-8 ASRLERSTDTQY
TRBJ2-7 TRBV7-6 ASSPTTGRAYEQY
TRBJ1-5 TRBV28 ASALTNQPQH
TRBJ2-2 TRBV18 ASSPPSQGARLSGELF
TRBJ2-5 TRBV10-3 AISESEGGWTQY
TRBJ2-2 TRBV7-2 ASSFAGRQANTGELF
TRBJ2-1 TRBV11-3 ASSYTSRGHNEQF
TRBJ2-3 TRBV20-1 SAKLPGLALRTDTQY
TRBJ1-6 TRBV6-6 ASSYSNPGAKSSPRH
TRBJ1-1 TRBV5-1 ASSFRGGGNTEAF
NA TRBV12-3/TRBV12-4 ASSFHSGRASEQY
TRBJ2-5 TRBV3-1 ASSQRRDWETQY
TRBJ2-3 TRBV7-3 ASSSPPKDTQY
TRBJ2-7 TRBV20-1 SASPLDRVRNEQY
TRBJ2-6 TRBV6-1 ASSTTDSTSSGANVLT
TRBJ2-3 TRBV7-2 ASSLVGGSRTDTQY
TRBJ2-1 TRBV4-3 ASSQRMGLAAYNEQF
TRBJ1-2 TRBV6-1 ASSDYRDLNYGYT
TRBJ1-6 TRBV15 ATSRARQGASPLH
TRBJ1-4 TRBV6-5 ASRATGATNEKLF
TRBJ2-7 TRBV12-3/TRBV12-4 ASSSSGTSGYEQY
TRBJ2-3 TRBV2 ASREGGTDTQY
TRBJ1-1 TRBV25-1 ASSEGVGTEAF
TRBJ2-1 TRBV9 ASSVEERGSYNEQF
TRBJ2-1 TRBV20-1 SARALAGISDEQF
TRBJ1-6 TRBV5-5 ASSRTDRDNSPLH
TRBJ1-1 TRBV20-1 SALSHQNTEAF
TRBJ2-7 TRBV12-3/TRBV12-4 ASRPGGSYEQY
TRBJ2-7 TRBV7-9 ASSLDPGRSYEQY
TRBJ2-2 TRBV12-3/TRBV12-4 ASSSGLAGELF
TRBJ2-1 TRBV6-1 ASSDRTRINEQF
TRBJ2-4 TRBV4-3 ASSQALAKNIQY
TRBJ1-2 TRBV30 ACSSGGGYT
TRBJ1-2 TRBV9 ASSSPGTGIYGYT
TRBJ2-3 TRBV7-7 ASSVGSGRTDTQY
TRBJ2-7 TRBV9 ASSVRTKVYEQY
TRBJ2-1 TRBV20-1 SAIRLAGEGVEQF
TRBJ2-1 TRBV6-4 ASREGLAGAYNEQF
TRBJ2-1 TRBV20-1 SAIARDSPYNEQF
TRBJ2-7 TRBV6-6 ASSSDGDYEQY
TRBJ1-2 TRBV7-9 ASSKQGDYGYT
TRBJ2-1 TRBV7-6 ASSPYMAGPTSSSYNEQF